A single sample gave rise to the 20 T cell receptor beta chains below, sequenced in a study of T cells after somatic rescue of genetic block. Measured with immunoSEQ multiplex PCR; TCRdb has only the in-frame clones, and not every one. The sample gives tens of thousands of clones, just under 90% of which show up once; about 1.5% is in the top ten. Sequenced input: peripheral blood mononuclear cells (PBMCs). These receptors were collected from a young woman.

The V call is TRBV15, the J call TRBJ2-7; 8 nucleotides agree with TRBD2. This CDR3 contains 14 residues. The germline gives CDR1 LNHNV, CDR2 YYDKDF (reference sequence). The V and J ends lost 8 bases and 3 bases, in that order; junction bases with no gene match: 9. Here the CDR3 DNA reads TGTGCCACCGCGGGGGGTAGTGGGGACTACGAGCAGTACTTC. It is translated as CATAGGSGDYEQYF.

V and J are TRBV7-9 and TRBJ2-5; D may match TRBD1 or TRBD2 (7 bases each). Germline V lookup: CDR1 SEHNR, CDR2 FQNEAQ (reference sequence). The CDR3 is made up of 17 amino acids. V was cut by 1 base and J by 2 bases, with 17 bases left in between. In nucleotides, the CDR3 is TGTGCCAGCAGCTTAGTAGGGAGGGGGACAGAACAAGAGACCCAGTACTTC. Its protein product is CASSLVGRGTEQETQYF.

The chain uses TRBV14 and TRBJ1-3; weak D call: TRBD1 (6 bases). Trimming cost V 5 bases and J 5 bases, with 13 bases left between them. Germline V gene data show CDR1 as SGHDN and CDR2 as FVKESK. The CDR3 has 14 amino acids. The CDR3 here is CASSAAGARNTIYF. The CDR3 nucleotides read TGTGCCAGCAGCGCCGCAGGGGCCAGAAACACCATATATTTT.

CDR3 loop: CASSLYPSFYTQYF. Written as DNA, the CDR3 is TGTGCCAGCAGTTTATACCCCTCTTTCTATACGCAGTATTTT. The chain uses TRBV27 and TRBJ2-3; D is undetermined. The germline V and J ends were trimmed by 1 base and 7 bases, with 12 bases remaining between them. Germline CDR1 and CDR2: MNHEY and SMNVEV (reference sequence). This CDR3 is 14 amino acids long.

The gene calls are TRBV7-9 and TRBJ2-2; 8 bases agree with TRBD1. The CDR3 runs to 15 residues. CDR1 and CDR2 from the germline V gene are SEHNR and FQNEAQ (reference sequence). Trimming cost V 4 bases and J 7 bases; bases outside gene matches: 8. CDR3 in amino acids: CASSSTGGRNGELFF. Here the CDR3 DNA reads TGTGCCAGCAGCTCAACAGGGGGTCGCAACGGGGAGCTGTTTTTT.

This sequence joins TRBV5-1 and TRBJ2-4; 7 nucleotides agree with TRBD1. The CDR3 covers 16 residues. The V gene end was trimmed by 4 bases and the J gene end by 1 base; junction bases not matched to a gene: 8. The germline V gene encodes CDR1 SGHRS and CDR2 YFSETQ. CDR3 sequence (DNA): TGCGCCAGCAGCCCTGAGCCGACAGGGGCCAAAAACATTCAGTACTTC. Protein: CASSPEPTGAKNIQYF.

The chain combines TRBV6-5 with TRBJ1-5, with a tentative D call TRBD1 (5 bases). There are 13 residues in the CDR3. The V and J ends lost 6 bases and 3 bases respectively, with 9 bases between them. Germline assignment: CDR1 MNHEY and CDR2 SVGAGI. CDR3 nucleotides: TGTGCCAGCAGGCTAGGGGCCAATCAGCCCCAGCATTTT. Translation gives CASRLGANQPQHF.

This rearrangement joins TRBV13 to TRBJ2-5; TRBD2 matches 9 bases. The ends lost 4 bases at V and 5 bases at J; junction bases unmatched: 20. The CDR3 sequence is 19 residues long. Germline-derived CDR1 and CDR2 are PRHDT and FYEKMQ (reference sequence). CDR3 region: CASSSRRPGVAGVGETQYF. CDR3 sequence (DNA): TGTGCCAGCAGCTCTCGACGACCTGGGGTAGCGGGAGTAGGTGAGACCCAGTACTTC.

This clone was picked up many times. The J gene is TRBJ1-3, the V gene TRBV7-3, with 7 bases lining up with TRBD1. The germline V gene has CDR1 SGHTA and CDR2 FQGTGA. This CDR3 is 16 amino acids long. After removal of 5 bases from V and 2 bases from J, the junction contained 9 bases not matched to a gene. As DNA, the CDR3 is TGTGCCAGCAGCCCAGGGCACGGGACAGCTGGAAACACCATATATTTT. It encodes CASSPGHGTAGNTIYF.

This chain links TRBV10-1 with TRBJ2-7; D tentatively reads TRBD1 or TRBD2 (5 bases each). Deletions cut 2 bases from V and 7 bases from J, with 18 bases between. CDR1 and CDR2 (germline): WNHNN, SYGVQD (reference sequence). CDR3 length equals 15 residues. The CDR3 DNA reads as TGCGCCAGCAGTGAGACCGGGACGGCCGCATGGGAGCAGTACTTC. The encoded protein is CASSETGTAAWEQYF.

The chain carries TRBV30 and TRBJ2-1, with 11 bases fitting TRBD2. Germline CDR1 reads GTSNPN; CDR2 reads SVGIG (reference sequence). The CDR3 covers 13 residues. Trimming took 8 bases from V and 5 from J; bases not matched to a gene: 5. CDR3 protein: CAGTSGRNNEQFF. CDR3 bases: TGTGCCGGAACTAGCGGGAGAAACAATGAGCAGTTCTTC.

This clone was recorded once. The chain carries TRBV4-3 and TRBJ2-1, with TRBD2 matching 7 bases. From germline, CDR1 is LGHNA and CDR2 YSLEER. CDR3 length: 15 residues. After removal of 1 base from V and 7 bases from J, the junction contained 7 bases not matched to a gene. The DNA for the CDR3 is TGCGCCAGCAGCCAAGGGGGGGGGATGGTTAATGAGCAGTTCTTC. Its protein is CASSQGGGMVNEQFF.

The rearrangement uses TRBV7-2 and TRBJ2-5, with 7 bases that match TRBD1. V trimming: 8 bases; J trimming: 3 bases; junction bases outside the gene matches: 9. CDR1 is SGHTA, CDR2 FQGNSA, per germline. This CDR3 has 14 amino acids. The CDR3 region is CASGTAPMEETQYF. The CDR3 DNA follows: TGTGCCAGCGGGACAGCCCCTATGGAAGAGACCCAGTACTTC. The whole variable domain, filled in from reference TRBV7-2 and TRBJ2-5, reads GAGVSQSPSNKVTEKGKDVELRCDPISGHTALYWYRQSLGQGLEFLIYFQGNSAPDKSGLPSDRFSAERTGGSVSTLTIQRTQQEDSAVYLCASGTAPMEETQYFGPGTRLLVL.

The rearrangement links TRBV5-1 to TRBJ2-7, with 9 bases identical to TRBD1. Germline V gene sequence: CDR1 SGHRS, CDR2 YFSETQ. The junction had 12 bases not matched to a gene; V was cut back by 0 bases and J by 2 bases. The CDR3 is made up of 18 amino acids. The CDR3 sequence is CASSLGATGTGFPYEQYF. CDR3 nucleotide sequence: TGCGCCAGCAGCTTGGGTGCTACCGGGACAGGGTTCCCCTACGAGCAGTACTTC.

CDR3 residues: CASSPDRARNQPQHF. The CDR3 bases are TGTGCCAGCAGCCCCGACAGGGCCCGCAATCAGCCCCAGCATTTT. This chain links TRBV9 with TRBJ1-5; 7 positions match TRBD1. Losses at the gene ends were 4 bases for V and 2 bases for J; bases not matched to a gene: 6. CDR3 length: 15 amino acids. CDR1 and CDR2 (germline): SGDLS, YYNGEE.

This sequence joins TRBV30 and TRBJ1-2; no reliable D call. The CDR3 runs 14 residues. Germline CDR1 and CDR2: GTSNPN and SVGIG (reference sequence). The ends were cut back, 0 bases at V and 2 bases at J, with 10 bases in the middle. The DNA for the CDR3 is TGTGCCTGGAGTGTAGTGTCAGCCAACTATGGCTACACCTTC. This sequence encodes CAWSVVSANYGYTF.

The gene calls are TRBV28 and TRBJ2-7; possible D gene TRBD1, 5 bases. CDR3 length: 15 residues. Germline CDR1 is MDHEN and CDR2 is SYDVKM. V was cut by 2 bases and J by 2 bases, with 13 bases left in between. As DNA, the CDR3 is TGTGCCAGCAGTTTAATAGGGGCCGTCACCTACGAGCAGTACTTC. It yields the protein CASSLIGAVTYEQYF.

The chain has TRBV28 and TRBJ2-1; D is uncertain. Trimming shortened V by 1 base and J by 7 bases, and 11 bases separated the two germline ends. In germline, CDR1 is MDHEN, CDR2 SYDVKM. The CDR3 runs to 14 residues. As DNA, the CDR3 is TGTGCCAGCAGTTTATTAGGCAGAAGGAATGAGCAGTTCTTC. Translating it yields CASSLLGRRNEQFF. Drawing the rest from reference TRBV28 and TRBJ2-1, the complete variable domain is DVKVTQSSRYLVKRTGEKVFLECVQDMDHENMFWYRQDPGLGLRLIYFSYDVKMKEKGDIPEGYSVSREKKERFSLILESASTNQTSMYLCASSLLGRRNEQFFGPGTRLTVL.

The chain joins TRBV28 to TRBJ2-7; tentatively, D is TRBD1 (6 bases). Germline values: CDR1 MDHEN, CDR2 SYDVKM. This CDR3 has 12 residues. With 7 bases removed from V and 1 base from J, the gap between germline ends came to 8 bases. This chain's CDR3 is CASTDRSYEQYF. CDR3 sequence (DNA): TGTGCCAGCACGGACAGATCCTACGAGCAGTACTTC.

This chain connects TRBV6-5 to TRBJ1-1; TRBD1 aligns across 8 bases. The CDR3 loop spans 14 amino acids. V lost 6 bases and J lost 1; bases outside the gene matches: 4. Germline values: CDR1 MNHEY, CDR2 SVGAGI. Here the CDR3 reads CASSEGQGNTEAFF. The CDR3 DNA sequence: TGTGCCAGCAGCGAAGGACAGGGGAACACTGAAGCTTTCTTT.